This T cell receptor beta chain was captured by sequencing in a study of blood T cell repertoires in COVID-19. Study information: Samples representing acute and convalescent COVID-19 were sourced from the United States, Italy and Spain.

Original data processing: Amplification of reference gene primers provided the estimated nucleated cell counts. The repertoire was sequenced with immunoSEQ multiplex PCR; TCRdb's copy has only in-frame clones and lacks some. Clone size and the V and J calls come from that table; the DNA yielded D and trimming. The data show roughly 97,000 clones, 90% to 95% seen once. The V gene lost 5 bases and the J gene lost 2 bases, with 15 bases spanning the gap. CDR3 length: 15 amino acids. Germline CDR1 and CDR2: SNHLY and FYNNEI. Sequenced material: peripheral blood. The chain combines TRBV2 with TRBJ2-5; the D gene is possibly TRBD2 (7 bases). This TCR derives from a human donor in a cohort sampled during active COVID-19. The CDR3 sequence is CASSSGGRSQETQYF. The CDR3 DNA sequence: TGTGCCAGCAGTTCCGGGGGGCGGTCACAAGAGACCCAGTACTTC. The full variable domain, in which reference TRBV2 and TRBJ2-5 provide the parts outside the CDR3, is EPEVTQTPSHQVTQMGQEVILRCVPISNHLYFYWYRQILGQKVEFLVSFYNNEISEKSEIFDDQFSVERPDGSNFTLKIRSTKLEDSAMYFCASSSGGRSQETQYFGPGTRLLVL.